Listed below are T cell receptor beta chains from one sample, sequenced in a study of radiotherapy plus CTLA-4 blockade in lung cancer. TCRdb's copy holds only in-frame clones and misses some; the assay was immunoSEQ multiplex PCR. The table includes about 110,000 clones, 85% detected once. Sample: peripheral blood, taken from a patient treated with radiotherapy plus ipilimumab. These receptor sequences come from a human donor with non-small cell lung cancer that progressed on radiotherapy plus ipilimumab. Some clones in this sample may be carry-over from other donors' samples. Each CDR3 is given with its conserved first and last residue. Fields, in order: D gene, V gene, clone size, J gene, CDR3 protein, CDR3 DNA. D genes are given only for firm matches. The size of a clone is reported for some rows only, either as once, few or many, or as a class for expanded clones.

d_call: .
v_call: TRBV27
clone_size: .
j_call: TRBJ1-2
cdr3_aa: CASSLDRRTNYGYTF
cdr3_nt: TGTGCCAGCAGTTTGGATCGGAGGACTAACTATGGCTACACCTTC

d_call: TRBD2
v_call: TRBV9
clone_size: .
j_call: TRBJ2-3
cdr3_aa: CASSVDGGATDTQYF
cdr3_nt: TGTGCCAGCAGCGTGGACGGGGGGGCCACAGATACGCAGTATTTT

d_call: .
v_call: TRBV5-6
clone_size: .
j_call: TRBJ2-7
cdr3_aa: CASSLARNELYF
cdr3_nt: TGTGCCAGCAGCTTGGCCAGGAACGAGCTGTACTTC

d_call: TRBD2
v_call: TRBV5-1
clone_size: .
j_call: TRBJ2-3
cdr3_aa: CASSLQIYPRYQGGRPDTQYF
cdr3_nt: TGCGCCAGCAGCTTGCAAATTTACCCGAGATATCAGGGAGGGAGGCCAGATACGCAGTATTTT

d_call: TRBD1
v_call: TRBV5-4
clone_size: .
j_call: TRBJ2-2
cdr3_aa: CASSPGGTGANTGELFF
cdr3_nt: TGTGCCAGCAGCCCAGGGGGGACAGGGGCGAACACCGGGGAGCTGTTTTTT

d_call: .
v_call: TRBV5-1
clone_size: .
j_call: TRBJ1-2
cdr3_aa: CASSFEGWGSNYGYTF
cdr3_nt: TGCGCCAGCAGCTTTGAAGGCTGGGGATCAAACTATGGCTACACCTTC

d_call: .
v_call: TRBV18
clone_size: .
j_call: TRBJ2-7
cdr3_aa: CASSSRQAVYEQYF
cdr3_nt: TGTGCCAGCTCATCTAGACAGGCGGTCTACGAGCAGTACTTC

d_call: TRBD2
v_call: TRBV6-1
clone_size: .
j_call: TRBJ2-3
cdr3_aa: CASGKAGGADTQYF
cdr3_nt: TGTGCCAGCGGAAAAGCGGGGGGTGCGGATACGCAGTATTTT

d_call: .
v_call: TRBV6-1
clone_size: few
j_call: TRBJ1-3
cdr3_aa: CASSLSGVGNTIYF
cdr3_nt: TGTGCCAGCTCCCTCAGCGGCGTCGGAAACACCATATATTTT

d_call: .
v_call: TRBV27
clone_size: .
j_call: TRBJ1-6
cdr3_aa: CASSLWQRGSYNSPLHF
cdr3_nt: TGTGCCAGCAGTTTATGGCAGAGGGGTTCCTATAATTCACCCCTCCACTTT

d_call: .
v_call: TRBV30
clone_size: few
j_call: TRBJ1-5
cdr3_aa: CAWSRGISNQPQHF
cdr3_nt: TGTGCCTGGAGTAGGGGGATTAGCAATCAGCCCCAGCATTTT

d_call: TRBD1
v_call: TRBV6-5
clone_size: .
j_call: TRBJ2-7
cdr3_aa: CASSPRTGINEQYF
cdr3_nt: TGTGCCAGCAGTCCACGGACAGGGATAAACGAGCAGTACTTC

d_call: TRBD1
v_call: TRBV5-1
clone_size: .
j_call: TRBJ2-7
cdr3_aa: CASSARQGNYEQYF
cdr3_nt: TGCGCCAGCAGCGCCCGACAGGGAAACTACGAGCAGTACTTC

d_call: TRBD2
v_call: TRBV27
clone_size: .
j_call: TRBJ2-5
cdr3_aa: CASRTSGDQETQYF
cdr3_nt: TGTGCCAGTCGGACTAGCGGGGACCAAGAGACCCAGTACTTC

d_call: .
v_call: TRBV28
clone_size: .
j_call: TRBJ1-2
cdr3_aa: CASSLSVAGFYGYTF
cdr3_nt: TGTGCCAGCAGTTTAAGTGTGGCAGGGTTTTATGGCTACACCTTC

d_call: TRBD1
v_call: TRBV5-1
clone_size: .
j_call: TRBJ1-3
cdr3_aa: CASSLGGQGISNTIYF
cdr3_nt: TGCGCCAGCAGCTTAGGGGGACAGGGGATATCGAACACCATATATTTT

d_call: .
v_call: TRBV27
clone_size: .
j_call: TRBJ1-2
cdr3_aa: CASSPSLGGLNYGYTF
cdr3_nt: TGTGCCAGCAGTCCCTCCCTCGGGGGCCTTAACTATGGCTACACCTTC

d_call: .
v_call: TRBV5-4
clone_size: .
j_call: TRBJ2-7
cdr3_aa: CASSIDREAGRHDF
cdr3_nt: TGTGCCAGCAGCATAGACAGGGAGGCGGGAAGGCATGACTTC

d_call: .
v_call: TRBV7-3
clone_size: .
j_call: TRBJ1-1
cdr3_aa: CASSLNGQMGAFF
cdr3_nt: TGTGCCAGCAGCTTAAACGGACAGATGGGAGCTTTCTTT

d_call: TRBD1
v_call: TRBV19
clone_size: .
j_call: TRBJ2-7
cdr3_aa: CASKPGQDRYEQYF
cdr3_nt: TGTGCCAGCAAACCGGGACAGGACCGCTACGAGCAGTACTTC

d_call: TRBD1
v_call: TRBV7-6
clone_size: .
j_call: TRBJ2-7
cdr3_aa: CASSSHLTGPHEQYF
cdr3_nt: TGTGCCAGCAGCTCTCACCTGACAGGGCCCCACGAGCAGTACTTC

d_call: .
v_call: TRBV7-6
clone_size: .
j_call: TRBJ2-5
cdr3_aa: CASSFGTRVQETQYF
cdr3_nt: TGTGCCAGCAGCTTCGGGACTCGAGTCCAAGAGACCCAGTACTTC

d_call: .
v_call: TRBV15
clone_size: .
j_call: TRBJ1-5
cdr3_aa: CATSLFNQPQHF
cdr3_nt: TGTGCCACCAGCCTCTTTAATCAGCCCCAGCATTTT

d_call: TRBD1
v_call: TRBV19
clone_size: once
j_call: TRBJ1-1
cdr3_aa: CASSSRGENTEAFF
cdr3_nt: TGTGCCAGTTCCTCCAGGGGGGAGAACACTGAAGCTTTCTTT

d_call: TRBD1
v_call: TRBV6-4
clone_size: .
j_call: TRBJ1-1
cdr3_aa: CASSMTGEHTEAFF
cdr3_nt: TGTGCCAGCAGTATGACAGGGGAACACACTGAAGCTTTCTTT

d_call: TRBD1
v_call: TRBV7-2
clone_size: once
j_call: TRBJ2-4
cdr3_aa: CASSLSPGQGQNIQYF
cdr3_nt: TGTGCCAGCAGCTTAAGCCCGGGACAGGGTCAAAACATTCAGTACTTC

d_call: TRBD1
v_call: TRBV18
clone_size: .
j_call: TRBJ2-7
cdr3_aa: CASSPPDRGEQYF
cdr3_nt: TGTGCCAGCTCACCGCCGGACAGGGGGGAGCAGTACTTC

d_call: TRBD1
v_call: TRBV20-1
clone_size: .
j_call: TRBJ2-7
cdr3_aa: CSVFIRDRKEF
cdr3_nt: TGCAGTGTTTTTATACGGGACAGGAAAGAATTC

d_call: .
v_call: TRBV19
clone_size: .
j_call: TRBJ1-5
cdr3_aa: CASRNTGNQPQHF
cdr3_nt: TGTGCCAGTAGGAATACAGGGAATCAGCCCCAGCATTTT

d_call: .
v_call: TRBV10-1
clone_size: .
j_call: TRBJ1-1
cdr3_aa: CASSDPPGGDTIEAFF
cdr3_nt: TGCGCCAGCAGTGATCCACCCGGCGGAGACACAATTGAAGCTTTCTTT

d_call: TRBD2
v_call: TRBV7-2
clone_size: .
j_call: TRBJ2-1
cdr3_aa: CASSLVTSGETIIYNEQFF
cdr3_nt: TGTGCCAGCAGCTTAGTTACTAGCGGGGAGACAATAATATACAATGAGCAGTTCTTC

d_call: TRBD1
v_call: TRBV7-2
clone_size: .
j_call: TRBJ2-1
cdr3_aa: CASSSNRGSYNEQFF
cdr3_nt: TGTGCCAGCAGTTCCAACAGGGGCTCCTACAATGAGCAGTTCTTC

d_call: .
v_call: TRBV7-3
clone_size: once
j_call: TRBJ1-3
cdr3_aa: CASSSGDRSSGNTIYF
cdr3_nt: TGTGCCAGCAGCTCCGGCGACAGGAGCTCTGGAAACACCATATATTTT

d_call: .
v_call: TRBV18
clone_size: .
j_call: TRBJ2-3
cdr3_aa: CASSPPGTSTDTQYF
cdr3_nt: TGTGCCAGCTCACCCCCTGGGACTAGCACAGATACGCAGTATTTT

d_call: .
v_call: TRBV18
clone_size: .
j_call: TRBJ1-6
cdr3_aa: CASSPDSHNSPLHF
cdr3_nt: TGTGCCAGCTCACCGGACAGCCATAATTCACCCCTCCACTTT

d_call: .
v_call: TRBV6-6
clone_size: .
j_call: TRBJ1-4
cdr3_aa: CASSSANEKLFF
cdr3_nt: TGTGCCAGCAGTTCGGCGAATGAAAAACTGTTTTTT

d_call: .
v_call: TRBV18
clone_size: few
j_call: TRBJ2-1
cdr3_aa: CASSPLPGSGSSYNEQFF
cdr3_nt: TGTGCCAGCTCACCACTACCGGGTAGCGGAAGCTCCTACAATGAGCAGTTCTTC